This T cell receptor (beta chain) was identified in a study of follicular helper T cells after annual influenza vaccination. Documented time point: 2013-2014 season, 7 days after vaccination. Study findings and constraints: Change in circulating plasmablasts correlated with ICOS+CD38+ cTfh clonality change. Successive annual vaccinations recalled a recurrent oligoclonal ICOS+CD38+ cTfh response with influenza-specific clonotypes.

Germline V lookup: CDR1 LNHDA, CDR2 SQIVND (reference sequence). The CDR3 spans 15 residues. V was trimmed by 7 bases and J by 5 bases, leaving 18 bases between them. A remark on this clone: Its antigen remains unidentified.

Profiling relied on immunoSEQ multiplex PCR, and the TCRdb table lists in-frame clones only, not all of them. The table lists thousands of clones, roughly nine tenths of them singletons, with approximately 1.3% in the top ten. The sequence derives from an adult who received the influenza vaccine. The J gene is TRBJ1-5, the V gene TRBV19; D unresolved. The sequencing here drew on CXCR5+ CD38- circulating T follicular helper cells from blood, taken 7 days after influenza vaccination. The subset was: circulating Tfh, non-naive CD4+CXCR5+PD-1+ (ICOS+CD38+ or ICOS-CD38-). The CDR3 loop is CASTENPLLYQPQHF. CDR3 nucleotide sequence: TGTGCCAGTACGGAGAACCCACTGCTTTATCAGCCCCAGCATTTT.